The source of this TCR beta chain is a study of cytomegalovirus exposure and HLA in healthy donors. Profiled with immunoSEQ multiplex PCR; TCRdb holds only in-frame clones, not every one. The sample includes some 330,000 clones, about nine tenths of them seen just once. Study-wide points: The study flagged about 150 TCR beta chains as cytomegalovirus-associated. The classifier was said to identify cytomegalovirus status with high specificity and sensitivity.

This CDR3 has 12 amino acids. V lost 5 bases to trimming and J lost 5 bases, with 11 bases between them. The V gene's germline CDR1 is SGHRS and CDR2 YFSETQ. The validation cohort, a group of 120 subjects, included the donors and was separate from the roughly 670-subject first cohort. About this clone itself: Its antigen is as yet unknown.

This chain connects TRBV5-1 to TRBJ2-7, with D unresolved. Sequencing input: PBMCs. The receptor comes from a woman aged 18-35 years in good health and CMV-seronegative. Here the CDR3 reads CASSLPSNEQYF. Here the CDR3 DNA reads TGCGCCAGCAGTCTGCCGTCTAACGAGCAGTACTTC.